A selection of T cell receptor beta chains follows, all from one sample in a study of cytomegalovirus exposure and HLA in healthy donors. Some clones are missing from TCRdb's copy, which holds only in-frame ones; the method was immunoSEQ multiplex PCR. The profile shows some 180,000 clones, about an eighth of them singletons. Sequencing used PBMCs. These receptors originate from a man between 50 and 59 years old in good health and CMV-seropositive. CDR3s include the opening cysteine and the closing phenylalanine or tryptophan. A D gene is named only where the DNA matches it firmly. Rows give clone size only sometimes, using once, few, many, or a class for an expanded clone.

J: TRBJ1-6; V: TRBV19; D: NA; size: NA; CDR3: CASTPGRNSPLHF; DNA: TGTGCCAGTACCCCAGGGCGGAATTCACCCCTCCACTTT
J: TRBJ1-2; V: TRBV6-4; D: TRBD1; size: NA; CDR3: CASSDRQGAIGGYTF; DNA: TGTGCCAGCAGTGACAGACAGGGGGCTATCGGTGGCTACACCTTC
J: TRBJ1-2; V: TRBV19; D: NA; size: NA; CDR3: CASRDQGRINGYTF; DNA: TGTGCCAGTAGAGATCAGGGAAGGATTAATGGCTACACCTTC
J: TRBJ2-2; V: TRBV11-2; D: NA; size: few; CDR3: CASSSIQGRTGELFF; DNA: TGTGCCAGCAGCTCCATTCAGGGGAGAACCGGGGAGCTGTTTTTT
J: TRBJ1-1; V: TRBV28; D: TRBD1; size: NA; CDR3: CASSSRGTGLRAFF; DNA: TGTGCCAGCAGCTCTCGCGGGACAGGGCTTCGGGCTTTCTTT
J: TRBJ2-3; V: TRBV5-1; D: TRBD2; size: NA; CDR3: CASRSGVEDTQYF; DNA: TGCGCCAGCAGGAGCGGGGTGGAAGATACGCAGTATTTT
J: TRBJ2-3; V: TRBV4-1; D: TRBD1; size: few; CDR3: CASSQTGGTQYF; DNA: TGCGCCAGCAGCCAGACAGGGGGTACGCAGTATTTT
J: TRBJ1-2; V: TRBV7-6; D: TRBD1; size: few; CDR3: CASSTDRGYGYTF; DNA: TGTGCCAGCAGCACCGACAGGGGCTATGGCTACACCTTC
J: TRBJ1-4; V: TRBV7-8; D: TRBD1; size: few; CDR3: CASRGQGVNEKLFF; DNA: TGTGCCAGCAGGGGACAGGGGGTGAATGAAAAACTGTTTTTT
J: TRBJ2-5; V: TRBV5-6; D: NA; size: few; CDR3: CASSPQGRPGTQYF; DNA: TGTGCCAGCAGCCCTCAGGGGCGCCCAGGGACCCAGTACTTC
J: TRBJ1-2; V: TRBV6-6; D: TRBD1; size: NA; CDR3: CASSYATGGGGYTF; DNA: TGTGCCAGCAGTTACGCCACAGGGGGAGGCGGCTACACCTTC
J: TRBJ1-3; V: TRBV7-8; D: TRBD1; size: NA; CDR3: CASSLDRGGNTIYF; DNA: TGTGCCAGCAGCCTCGACAGGGGCGGAAACACCATATATTTT
J: TRBJ1-6; V: TRBV25-1; D: TRBD1; size: few; CDR3: CASSDSRQGNSPLHF; DNA: TGTGCCAGCAGTGACTCTCGACAGGGGAATTCACCCCTCCACTTT
J: TRBJ2-3; V: TRBV7-2; D: TRBD2; size: NA; CDR3: CASSLVGGLVLTDTQYF; DNA: TGTGCCAGCAGCTTAGTGGGAGGGCTGGTTTTAACAGATACGCAGTATTTT
J: TRBJ2-1; V: TRBV7-9; D: TRBD1; size: NA; CDR3: CASSLAGTDIYNEQFF; DNA: TGTGCCAGCAGCTTAGCTGGGACAGACATCTACAATGAGCAGTTCTTC
J: TRBJ2-6; V: TRBV28; D: NA; size: once; CDR3: CASSLGSSGANVLTF; DNA: TGTGCCAGCAGTTTGGGGAGCTCTGGGGCCAACGTCCTGACTTTC
J: TRBJ2-2; V: TRBV7-2; D: TRBD1; size: few; CDR3: CASSLPQGPGELFF; DNA: TGTGCCAGCAGTTTACCACAGGGGCCCGGGGAGCTGTTTTTT
J: TRBJ2-1; V: TRBV9; D: TRBD2; size: NA; CDR3: CASSLGASGNNEQFF; DNA: TGTGCCAGCAGCCTCGGGGCTAGCGGAAACAATGAGCAGTTCTTC
J: TRBJ1-3; V: TRBV4-1; D: NA; size: many; CDR3: CASSQGWSSGNTIYF; DNA: TGCGCCAGCAGCCAAGGTTGGAGCTCTGGAAACACCATATATTTT
J: TRBJ1-5; V: TRBV21-1; D: NA; size: NA; CDR3: CASSTSARGSRSNQPQHF; DNA: TGTGCCAGCAGCACCTCCGCCAGGGGTAGTAGGAGCAATCAGCCCCAGCATTTT
J: TRBJ1-1; V: TRBV7-3; D: NA; size: few; CDR3: CASSLKLLVNTEAFF; DNA: TGTGCCAGCAGCTTAAAGCTGTTGGTAAACACTGAAGCTTTCTTT
J: TRBJ2-5; V: TRBV19; D: TRBD2; size: few; CDR3: CASSIEAARGGTQYF; DNA: TGTGCCAGTAGTATAGAGGCCGCGCGCGGGGGGACCCAGTACTTC
J: TRBJ2-5; V: TRBV6-5; D: NA; size: NA; CDR3: CASSYAGTSQETQYF; DNA: TGTGCCAGCAGTTACGCCGGGACAAGCCAAGAGACCCAGTACTTC
J: TRBJ1-2; V: TRBV5-1; D: NA; size: few; CDR3: CASSLDGRSYGYTF; DNA: TGCGCCAGCAGCCTGGACGGTCGGAGCTATGGCTACACCTTC
J: TRBJ1-5; V: TRBV19; D: TRBD1; size: NA; CDR3: CASSITTGLNQPQHF; DNA: TGTGCCAGTAGTATAACGACAGGGCTCAATCAGCCCCAGCATTTT
J: TRBJ2-2; V: TRBV2; D: TRBD1; size: NA; CDR3: CASLQGQGPGELFF; DNA: TGTGCCAGCCTCCAGGGACAGGGTCCCGGGGAGCTGTTTTTT
J: TRBJ1-4; V: TRBV15; D: NA; size: few; CDR3: CATSRGAGEKLFF; DNA: TGTGCCACCAGCAGGGGGGCCGGGGAAAAACTGTTTTTT
J: TRBJ1-5; V: TRBV21-1; D: NA; size: NA; CDR3: CASSKARFPGGDNQPQHF; DNA: TGTGCCAGCAGCAAAGCACGATTTCCAGGGGGAGACAATCAGCCCCAGCATTTT
J: TRBJ1-1; V: TRBV28; D: NA; size: NA; CDR3: CASTSRSTEAFF; DNA: TGTGCCAGCACCTCCAGGTCCACTGAAGCTTTCTTT
J: TRBJ1-2; V: TRBV5-1; D: TRBD1; size: few; CDR3: CASSLRTGEGYTF; DNA: TGCGCCAGCAGCTTGAGAACAGGGGAAGGCTACACCTTC
J: TRBJ2-3; V: TRBV4-3; D: NA; size: few; CDR3: CASSQDLWATDTQYF; DNA: TGCGCCAGCAGCCAAGATCTATGGGCCACAGATACGCAGTATTTT
J: TRBJ1-4; V: TRBV7-2; D: NA; size: NA; CDR3: CASSLVAFSNEKLFF; DNA: TGTGCCAGCAGCTTAGTGGCTTTCTCTAATGAAAAACTGTTTTTT
J: TRBJ2-1; V: TRBV9; D: TRBD2; size: NA; CDR3: CASSGSSGGANEQFF; DNA: TGTGCCAGCAGCGGATCTAGCGGGGGGGCAAATGAGCAGTTCTTC
J: TRBJ1-1; V: TRBV2; D: NA; size: few; CDR3: CASSDGGAANTEAFF; DNA: TGTGCCAGCAGTGACGGGGGGGCCGCGAACACTGAAGCTTTCTTT
J: TRBJ1-2; V: TRBV4-3; D: NA; size: many; CDR3: CASSQDRTNYGYTF; DNA: TGCGCCAGCAGCCAAGACAGGACTAACTATGGCTACACCTTC
J: TRBJ2-3; V: TRBV5-1; D: NA; size: few; CDR3: CASRGARGTDTQYF; DNA: TGCGCCAGCAGGGGGGCCAGGGGCACAGATACGCAGTATTTT
J: TRBJ1-1; V: TRBV28; D: TRBD1; size: NA; CDR3: CASRLTGGGTEAFF; DNA: TGTGCCAGCAGGCTGACAGGGGGCGGAACTGAAGCTTTCTTT
J: TRBJ2-5; V: TRBV20-1; D: TRBD1; size: NA; CDR3: CSEGQGETQYF; DNA: TGCAGCGAGGGACAGGGGGAGACCCAGTACTTC
J: TRBJ1-1; V: TRBV21-1; D: NA; size: NA; CDR3: CASSKVSSHGRGRNTEAFF; DNA: TGTGCCAGCAGCAAGGTATCGTCCCACGGTCGGGGGAGGAACACTGAAGCTTTCTTT
J: TRBJ2-5; V: TRBV7-9; D: NA; size: NA; CDR3: CASNPTGGERRETQYF; DNA: TGTGCCAGCAATCCTACAGGGGGGGAGCGGAGGGAGACCCAGTACTTC
J: TRBJ2-1; V: TRBV7-7; D: TRBD1; size: NA; CDR3: CASSLERQGNNEQFF; DNA: TGTGCCAGCAGCTTAGAACGACAGGGAAACAATGAGCAGTTCTTC
J: TRBJ1-4; V: TRBV27; D: TRBD1; size: few; CDR3: CASSFFSGQGVKLFF; DNA: TGTGCCAGCAGTTTCTTTAGCGGACAGGGAGTAAAACTGTTTTTT
J: TRBJ1-1; V: TRBV5-5; D: TRBD1; size: NA; CDR3: CASSLSQGAPGAFF; DNA: TGTGCCAGCAGCTTGAGCCAGGGGGCGCCTGGAGCTTTCTTT
J: TRBJ2-5; V: TRBV7-6; D: TRBD2; size: NA; CDR3: CASSLTGGGQETQYF; DNA: TGTGCCAGCAGCTTAACGGGCGGGGGGCAAGAGACCCAGTACTTC
J: TRBJ2-2; V: TRBV25-1; D: NA; size: few; CDR3: CASSGTANTGELFF; DNA: TGTGCCAGCAGTGGGACAGCGAACACCGGGGAGCTGTTTTTT
J: TRBJ1-2; V: TRBV5-4; D: NA; size: NA; CDR3: CASSLGQGNYGYTF; DNA: TGTGCCAGCAGCTTGGGGCAGGGTAACTATGGCTACACCTTC
J: TRBJ1-1; V: TRBV7-2; D: NA; size: few; CDR3: CASSLVRVLNTEAFF; DNA: TGTGCCAGCAGCTTAGTACGGGTGTTGAACACTGAAGCTTTCTTT
J: TRBJ2-2; V: TRBV19; D: TRBD1; size: NA; CDR3: CAKDRGRTGELFF; DNA: TGTGCCAAAGACAGGGGCCGTACCGGGGAGCTGTTTTTT
J: TRBJ1-6; V: TRBV5-1; D: NA; size: few; CDR3: CASSSDRRNSPLHF; DNA: TGCGCCAGCAGCTCGGACAGACGTAATTCACCCCTCCACTTT
J: TRBJ2-7; V: TRBV2; D: NA; size: NA; CDR3: CASGRGSYEQYF; DNA: TGTGCCAGCGGCAGGGGCTCCTACGAGCAGTACTTC
J: TRBJ2-7; V: TRBV4-1; D: TRBD1; size: few; CDR3: CASSHVSGQSYEQYF; DNA: TGCGCCAGCAGCCATGTATCGGGACAGTCCTACGAGCAGTACTTC
J: TRBJ1-2; V: TRBV10-2; D: NA; size: once; CDR3: CASNRPENRDYTF; DNA: TGCGCCAGCAACCGACCTGAGAACAGGGACTACACCTTC
J: TRBJ1-6; V: TRBV7-6; D: NA; size: NA; CDR3: CASSEEGNFGNSPLHF; DNA: TGTGCCAGCAGCGAGGAAGGAAACTTCGGGAATTCACCCCTCCACTTT
J: TRBJ2-3; V: TRBV29-1; D: NA; size: NA; CDR3: CSVDGSFPTDTQYF; DNA: TGCAGCGTTGACGGTTCCTTCCCCACAGATACGCAGTATTTT
J: TRBJ1-1; V: TRBV5-1; D: NA; size: few; CDR3: CASSIRTPNTEAFF; DNA: TGCGCCAGCAGCATACGGACACCGAACACTGAAGCTTTCTTT
J: TRBJ2-1; V: TRBV25-1; D: TRBD1; size: NA; CDR3: CASSEYRGDNEQFF; DNA: TGTGCCAGCAGTGAGTACAGGGGGGACAATGAGCAGTTCTTC
J: TRBJ1-5; V: TRBV7-2; D: TRBD1; size: few; CDR3: CASSWGQGARQPQHF; DNA: TGTGCCAGCAGCTGGGGACAGGGGGCGCGTCAGCCCCAGCATTTT
J: TRBJ2-5; V: TRBV4-1; D: TRBD1; size: few; CDR3: CASSLGQGNQETQYF; DNA: TGCGCCAGCAGCTTAGGACAGGGAAACCAAGAGACCCAGTACTTC